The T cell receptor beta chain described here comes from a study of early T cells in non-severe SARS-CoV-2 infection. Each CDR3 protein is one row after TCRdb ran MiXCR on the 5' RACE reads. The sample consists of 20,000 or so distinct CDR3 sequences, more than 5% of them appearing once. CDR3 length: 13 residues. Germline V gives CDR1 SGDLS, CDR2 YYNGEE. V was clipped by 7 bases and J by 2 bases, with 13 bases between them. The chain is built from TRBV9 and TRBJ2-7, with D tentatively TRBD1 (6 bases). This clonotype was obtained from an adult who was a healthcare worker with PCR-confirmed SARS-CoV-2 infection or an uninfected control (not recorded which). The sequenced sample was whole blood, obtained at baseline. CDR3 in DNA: TGTGCCAGCGGACCGGGACACACCTACGAGCAGTACTTC. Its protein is CASGPGHTYEQYF.